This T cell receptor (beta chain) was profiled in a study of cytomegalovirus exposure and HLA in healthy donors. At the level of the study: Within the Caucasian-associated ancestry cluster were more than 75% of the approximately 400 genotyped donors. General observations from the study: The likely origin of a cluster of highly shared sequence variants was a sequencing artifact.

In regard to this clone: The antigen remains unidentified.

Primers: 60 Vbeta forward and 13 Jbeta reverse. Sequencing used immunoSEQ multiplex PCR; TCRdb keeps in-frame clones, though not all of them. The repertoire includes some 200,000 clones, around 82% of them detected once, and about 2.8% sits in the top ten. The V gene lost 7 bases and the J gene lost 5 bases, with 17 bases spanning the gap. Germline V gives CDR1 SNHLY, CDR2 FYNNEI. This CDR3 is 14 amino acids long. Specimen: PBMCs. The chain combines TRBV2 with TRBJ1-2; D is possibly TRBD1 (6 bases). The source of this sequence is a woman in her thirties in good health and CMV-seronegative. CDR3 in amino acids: CASKEQGFSYGYTF. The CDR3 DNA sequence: TGTGCCAGCAAAGAACAGGGTTTTAGTTATGGCTACACCTTC.